The entry below describes one TCR beta chain. The data belong to a study of blood T cell repertoires in COVID-19. Study information: T cells, B-cell-depleted T cells, or PBMCs supplied cDNA or gDNA.

The V end was cut by 2 bases, the J end by 3 bases, with 11 bases between. The CDR3 loop spans 16 amino acids. Germline CDR1 is SGHVS and CDR2 is FQNEAQ. Clones were read by immunoSEQ multiplex PCR, and TCRdb kept only the in-frame ones, dropping some. The sample records some 130,000 clones, more than 70% being singletons. The chain carries TRBV7-8 and TRBJ2-6, with TRBD1 as a possible D gene (5 bases). The receptor comes from a man aged 50-59 years with acute or convalescent COVID-19. The sequencing sample was made of peripheral blood. CDR3 DNA: TGTGCCAGCAGCTTATTGTTCAGGGTTGGGGCCAACGTCCTGACTTTC. It is translated as CASSLLFRVGANVLTF.